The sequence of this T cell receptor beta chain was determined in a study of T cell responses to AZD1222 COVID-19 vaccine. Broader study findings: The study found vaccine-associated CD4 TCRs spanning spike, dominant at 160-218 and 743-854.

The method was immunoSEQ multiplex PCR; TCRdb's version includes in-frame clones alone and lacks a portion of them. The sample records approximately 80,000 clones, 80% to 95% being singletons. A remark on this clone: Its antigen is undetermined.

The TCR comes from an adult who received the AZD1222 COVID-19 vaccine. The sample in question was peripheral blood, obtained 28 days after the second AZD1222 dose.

The CDR3 bases are TGCGCCAGCAGCTTGGATTTTCAAACAGATACGCAGTATTTT. Amino acid sequence: CASSLDFQTDTQYF. The chain couples TRBV5-1 to TRBJ2-3; D unresolved. Germline CDR1 is SGHRS and CDR2 is YFSETQ. V was shortened by 0 bases and J by 3 bases, with 8 bases between the two germline ends. The CDR3 is made up of 14 amino acids.